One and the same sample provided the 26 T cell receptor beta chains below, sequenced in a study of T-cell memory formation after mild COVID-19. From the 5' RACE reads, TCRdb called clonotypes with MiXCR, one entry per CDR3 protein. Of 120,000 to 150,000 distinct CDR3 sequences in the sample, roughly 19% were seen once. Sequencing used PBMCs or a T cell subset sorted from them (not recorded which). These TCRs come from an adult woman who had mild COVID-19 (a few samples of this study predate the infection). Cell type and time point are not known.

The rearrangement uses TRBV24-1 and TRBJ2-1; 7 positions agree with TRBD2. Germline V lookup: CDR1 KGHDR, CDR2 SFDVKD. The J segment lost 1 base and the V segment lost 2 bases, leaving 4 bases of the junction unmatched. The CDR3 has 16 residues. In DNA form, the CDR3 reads TGTGCCACCAGTGATTCCGGGACTAAGTCCTACAATGAGCAGTTCTTC. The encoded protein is CATSDSGTKSYNEQFF.

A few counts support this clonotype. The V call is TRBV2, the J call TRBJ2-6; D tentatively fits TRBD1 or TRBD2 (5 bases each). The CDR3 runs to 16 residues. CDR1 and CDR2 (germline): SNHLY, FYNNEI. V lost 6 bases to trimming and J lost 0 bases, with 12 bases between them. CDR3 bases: TGTGCCAGCAGCCCGGGACGGAACTCTGGGGCCAACGTCCTGACTTTC. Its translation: CASSPGRNSGANVLTF.

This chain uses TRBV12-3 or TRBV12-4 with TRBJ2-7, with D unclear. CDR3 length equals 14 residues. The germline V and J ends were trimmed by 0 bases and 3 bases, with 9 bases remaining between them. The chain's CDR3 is CASSLARGNYEQYF. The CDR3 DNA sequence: TGTGCCAGCAGTTTAGCGCGAGGAAACTACGAGCAGTACTTC.

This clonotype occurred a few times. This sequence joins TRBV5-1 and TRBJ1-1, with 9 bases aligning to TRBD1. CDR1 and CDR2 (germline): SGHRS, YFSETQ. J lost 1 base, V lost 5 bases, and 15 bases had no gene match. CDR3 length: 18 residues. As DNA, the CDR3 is TGCGCCAGCAGTGCTCCGGGACAGGGTAATAAGTGGAACACTGAAGCTTTCTTT. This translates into CASSAPGQGNKWNTEAFF.

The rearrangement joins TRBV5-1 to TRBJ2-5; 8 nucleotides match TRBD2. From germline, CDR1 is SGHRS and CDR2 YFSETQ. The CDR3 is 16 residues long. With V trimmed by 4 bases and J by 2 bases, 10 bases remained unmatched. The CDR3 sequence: CASSRGSERGQETQYF. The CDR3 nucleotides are TGCGCCAGCAGCCGCGGCAGCGAGCGGGGGCAAGAGACCCAGTACTTC.

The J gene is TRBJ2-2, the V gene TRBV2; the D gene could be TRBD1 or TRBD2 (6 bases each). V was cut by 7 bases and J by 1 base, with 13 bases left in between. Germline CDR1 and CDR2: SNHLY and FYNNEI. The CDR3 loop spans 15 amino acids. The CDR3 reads CASNLKGGNTGELFF. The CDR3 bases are TGTGCCAGCAACCTGAAGGGGGGGAACACCGGGGAGCTGTTTTTT.

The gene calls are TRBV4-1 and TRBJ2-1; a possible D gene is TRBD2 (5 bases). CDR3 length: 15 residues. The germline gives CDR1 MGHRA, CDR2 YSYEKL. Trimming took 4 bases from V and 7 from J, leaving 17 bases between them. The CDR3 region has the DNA TGCGCCAGCAGCCCTGCACTAGTAGTTATTAATGAGCAGTTCTTC. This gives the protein CASSPALVVINEQFF.

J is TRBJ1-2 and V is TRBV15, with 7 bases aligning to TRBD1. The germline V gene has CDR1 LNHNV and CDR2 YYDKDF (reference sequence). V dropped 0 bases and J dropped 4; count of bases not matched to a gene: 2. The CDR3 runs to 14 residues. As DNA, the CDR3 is TGTGCCACCAGCAGAGATCCAGGGGGCTATGGCTACACCTTC. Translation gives CATSRDPGGYGYTF. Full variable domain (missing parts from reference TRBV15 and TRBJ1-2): DAMVIQNPRYQVTQFGKPVTLSCSQTLNHNVMYWYQQKSSQAPKLLFHYYDKDFNNEADTPDNFQSRRPNTSFCFLDIRSPGLGDTAMYLCATSRDPGGYGYTFGSGTRLTVV.

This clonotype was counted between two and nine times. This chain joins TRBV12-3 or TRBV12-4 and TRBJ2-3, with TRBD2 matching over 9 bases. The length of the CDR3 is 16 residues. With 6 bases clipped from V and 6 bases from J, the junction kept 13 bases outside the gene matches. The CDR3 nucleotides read TGTGCCAGCAGCTCACCCCGAGCGGGGGGCCGCGATACGCAGTATTTT. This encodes CASSSPRAGGRDTQYF.

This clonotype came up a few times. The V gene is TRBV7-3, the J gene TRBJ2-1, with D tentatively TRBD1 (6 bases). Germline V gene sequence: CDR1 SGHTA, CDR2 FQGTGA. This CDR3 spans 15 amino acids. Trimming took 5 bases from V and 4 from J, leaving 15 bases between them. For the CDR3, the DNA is TGTGCCAGCAGCGAAAGGTGGACAGTATACAATGAGCAGTTCTTC. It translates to CASSERWTVYNEQFF.

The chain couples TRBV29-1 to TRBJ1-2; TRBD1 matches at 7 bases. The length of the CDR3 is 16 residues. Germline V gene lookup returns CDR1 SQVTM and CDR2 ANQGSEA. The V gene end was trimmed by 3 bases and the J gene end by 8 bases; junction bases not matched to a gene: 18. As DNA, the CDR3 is TGCAGCGTTGAGGTGGAAGGACAGGTAGCCCGAGGAGGCTACACCTTC. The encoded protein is CSVEVEGQVARGGYTF.

The chain's CDR3 is CASSQDTLIQYF. DNA of the CDR3: TGTGCCAGCAGCCAAGATACCCTCATTCAGTACTTC. This chain joins TRBV3-1 and TRBJ2-4; D call uncertain. Germline V CDR1 and CDR2: LGHDT, YNNKEL (reference sequence). The length of the CDR3 is 12 residues. Trimming removed 0 bases from V and 9 bases from J, with 6 bases in between.

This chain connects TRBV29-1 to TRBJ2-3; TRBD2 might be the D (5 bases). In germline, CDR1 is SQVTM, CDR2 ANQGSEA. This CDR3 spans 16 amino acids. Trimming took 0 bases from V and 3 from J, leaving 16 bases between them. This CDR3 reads CSVEDPPQTGTDTQYF. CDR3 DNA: TGCAGCGTTGAAGATCCCCCACAGACGGGGACAGATACGCAGTATTTT.

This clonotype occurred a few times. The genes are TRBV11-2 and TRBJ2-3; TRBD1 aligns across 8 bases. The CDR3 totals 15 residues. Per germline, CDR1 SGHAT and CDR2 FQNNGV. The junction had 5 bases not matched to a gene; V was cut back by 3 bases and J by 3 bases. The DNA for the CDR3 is TGTGCCAGCAGCTTGACAGGGGTCGGGACAGATACGCAGTATTTT. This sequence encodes CASSLTGVGTDTQYF.

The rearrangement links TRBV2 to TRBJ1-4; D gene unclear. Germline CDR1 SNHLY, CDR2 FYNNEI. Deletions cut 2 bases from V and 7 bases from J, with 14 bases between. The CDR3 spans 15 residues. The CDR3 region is CASSEFGLGPEKLFF. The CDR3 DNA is TGTGCCAGCAGTGAATTTGGCCTTGGCCCTGAAAAACTGTTTTTT.

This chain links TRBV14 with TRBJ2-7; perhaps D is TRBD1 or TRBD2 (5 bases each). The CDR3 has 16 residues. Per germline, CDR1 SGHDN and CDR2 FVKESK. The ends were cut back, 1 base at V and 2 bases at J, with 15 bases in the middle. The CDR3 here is CASSQVAGAGPYEQYF. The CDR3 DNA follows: TGTGCCAGCAGCCAAGTAGCCGGGGCAGGCCCCTACGAGCAGTACTTC.

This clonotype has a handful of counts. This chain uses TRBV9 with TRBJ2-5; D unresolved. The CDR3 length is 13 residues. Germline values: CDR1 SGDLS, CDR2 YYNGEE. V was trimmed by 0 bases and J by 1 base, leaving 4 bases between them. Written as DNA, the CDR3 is TGTGCCAGCAGCGTAGGACTCCAAGAGACCCAGTACTTC. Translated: CASSVGLQETQYF. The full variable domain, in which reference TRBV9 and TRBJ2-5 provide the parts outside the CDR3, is DSGVTQTPKHLITATGQRVTLRCSPRSGDLSVYWYQQSLDQGLQFLIQYYNGEERAKGNILERFSAQQFPDLHSELNLSSLELGDSALYFCASSVGLQETQYFGPGTRLLVL.

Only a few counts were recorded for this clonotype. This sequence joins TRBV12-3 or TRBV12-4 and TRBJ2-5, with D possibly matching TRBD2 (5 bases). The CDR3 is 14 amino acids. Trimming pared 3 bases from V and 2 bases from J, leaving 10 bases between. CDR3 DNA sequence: TGTGCCAGCAGTTTGGGCGGGCCGCAAGAGACCCAGTACTTC. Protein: CASSLGGPQETQYF.

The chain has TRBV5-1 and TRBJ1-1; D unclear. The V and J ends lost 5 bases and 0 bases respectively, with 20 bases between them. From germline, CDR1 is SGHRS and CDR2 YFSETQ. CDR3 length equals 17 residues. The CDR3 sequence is CASSLSRLHEMNTEAFF. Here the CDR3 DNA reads TGCGCCAGCAGTCTTTCCCGCTTGCATGAGATGAACACTGAAGCTTTCTTT.

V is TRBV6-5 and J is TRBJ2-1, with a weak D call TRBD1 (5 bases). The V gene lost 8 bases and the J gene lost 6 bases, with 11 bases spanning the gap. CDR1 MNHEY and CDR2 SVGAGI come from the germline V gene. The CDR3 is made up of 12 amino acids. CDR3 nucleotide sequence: TGTGCCAGCGGGGCAATCCCCAATGAGCAGTTCTTC. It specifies CASGAIPNEQFF.

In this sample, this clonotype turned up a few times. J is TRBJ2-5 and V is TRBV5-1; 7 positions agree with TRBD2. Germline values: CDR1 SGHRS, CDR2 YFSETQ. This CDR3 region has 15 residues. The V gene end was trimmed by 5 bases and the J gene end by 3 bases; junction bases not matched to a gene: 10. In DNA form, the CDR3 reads TGCGCCAGCAGTTTGTCTAAAAGCGGGAAAGAGACCCAGTACTTC. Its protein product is CASSLSKSGKETQYF.

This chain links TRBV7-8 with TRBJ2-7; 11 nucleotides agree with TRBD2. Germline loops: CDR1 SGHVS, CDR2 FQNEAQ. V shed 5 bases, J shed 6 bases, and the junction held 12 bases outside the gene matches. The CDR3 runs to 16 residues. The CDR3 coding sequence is TGTGCCAGCAGCCTAACGGGACTAGCGGTGAGGGGCGAGCAGTACTTC. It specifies CASSLTGLAVRGEQYF.

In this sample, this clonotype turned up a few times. The DNA for the CDR3 is TGCAGTGCTAGAGGCGGGACCTATGGCTACACCTTC. Encoded protein: CSARGGTYGYTF. The chain recombines TRBV20-1 with TRBJ1-2; D is perhaps TRBD1 (5 bases). CDR3 length equals 12 residues. Trimming left V 1 base short and J 4 bases short, with 7 bases between. The germline V gene has CDR1 DFQATT and CDR2 SNEGSKA (reference sequence).

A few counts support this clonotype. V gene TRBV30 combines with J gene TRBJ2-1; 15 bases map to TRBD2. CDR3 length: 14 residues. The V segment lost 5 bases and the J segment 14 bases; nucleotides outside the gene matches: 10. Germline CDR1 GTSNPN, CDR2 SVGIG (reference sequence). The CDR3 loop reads CAWGGLAGGGTEFF. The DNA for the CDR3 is TGTGCCTGGGGGGGACTAGCGGGAGGAGGTACGGAGTTCTTC.

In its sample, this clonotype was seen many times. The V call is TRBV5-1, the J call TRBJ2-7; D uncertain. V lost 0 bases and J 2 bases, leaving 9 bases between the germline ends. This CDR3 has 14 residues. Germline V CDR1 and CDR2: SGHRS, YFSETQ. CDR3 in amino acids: CASSLGAPTYEQYF. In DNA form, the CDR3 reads TGCGCCAGCAGCTTGGGGGCGCCTACCTACGAGCAGTACTTC. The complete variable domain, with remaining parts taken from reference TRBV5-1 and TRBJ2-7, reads KAGVTQTPRYLIKTRGQQVTLSCSPISGHRSVSWYQQTPGQGLQFLFEYFSETQRNKGNFPGRFSGRQFSNSRSEMNVSTLELGDSALYLCASSLGAPTYEQYFGPGTRLTVT.

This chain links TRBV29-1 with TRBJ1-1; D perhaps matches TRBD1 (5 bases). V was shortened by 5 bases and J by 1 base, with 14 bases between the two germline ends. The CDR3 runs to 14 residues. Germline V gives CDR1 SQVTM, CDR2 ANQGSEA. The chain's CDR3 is CSVPIGGGNTEAFF. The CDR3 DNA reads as TGCAGCGTTCCAATCGGTGGGGGGAACACTGAAGCTTTCTTT.